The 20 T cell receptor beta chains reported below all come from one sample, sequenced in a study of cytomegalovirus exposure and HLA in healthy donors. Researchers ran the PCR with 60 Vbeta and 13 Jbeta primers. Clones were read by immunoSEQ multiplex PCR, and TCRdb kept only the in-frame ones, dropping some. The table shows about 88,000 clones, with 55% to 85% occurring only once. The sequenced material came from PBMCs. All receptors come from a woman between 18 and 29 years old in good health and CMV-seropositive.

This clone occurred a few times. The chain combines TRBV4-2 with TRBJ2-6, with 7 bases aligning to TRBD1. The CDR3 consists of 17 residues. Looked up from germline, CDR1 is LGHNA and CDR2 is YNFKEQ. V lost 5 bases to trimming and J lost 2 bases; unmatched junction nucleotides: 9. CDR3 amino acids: CASSIRQGQTGANVLTF. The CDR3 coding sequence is TGTGCCAGCAGCATCCGACAGGGACAAACTGGGGCCAACGTCCTGACTTTC.

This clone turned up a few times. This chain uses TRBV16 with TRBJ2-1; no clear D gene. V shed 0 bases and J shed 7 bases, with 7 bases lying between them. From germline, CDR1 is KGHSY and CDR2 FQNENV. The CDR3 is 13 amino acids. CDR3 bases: TGTGCCAGCAGCCAATCACGGGTTAATGAGCAGTTCTTC. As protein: CASSQSRVNEQFF.

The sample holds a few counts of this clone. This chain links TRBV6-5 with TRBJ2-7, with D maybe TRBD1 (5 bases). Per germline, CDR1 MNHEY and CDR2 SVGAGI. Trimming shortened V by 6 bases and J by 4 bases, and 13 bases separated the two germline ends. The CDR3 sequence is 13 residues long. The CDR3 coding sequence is TGTGCCAGCAGAATCACAACAGGTTACGAGCAGTACTTC. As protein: CASRITTGYEQYF.

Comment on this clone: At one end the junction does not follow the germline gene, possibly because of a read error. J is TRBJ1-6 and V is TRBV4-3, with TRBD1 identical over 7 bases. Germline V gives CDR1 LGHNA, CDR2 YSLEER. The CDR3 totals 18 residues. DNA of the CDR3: TGCGCCAGCAGACAAGCGGTGGGACAGAGCTCCTATAATTCACCCCTCCACTTT. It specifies CASRQAVGQSSYNSPLHF.

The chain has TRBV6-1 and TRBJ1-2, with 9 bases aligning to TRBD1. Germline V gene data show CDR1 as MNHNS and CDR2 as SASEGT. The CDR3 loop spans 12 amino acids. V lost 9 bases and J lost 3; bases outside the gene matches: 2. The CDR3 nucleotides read TGTGCCAGGAGGACAGGGGACTATGGCTACACCTTC. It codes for CARRTGDYGYTF.

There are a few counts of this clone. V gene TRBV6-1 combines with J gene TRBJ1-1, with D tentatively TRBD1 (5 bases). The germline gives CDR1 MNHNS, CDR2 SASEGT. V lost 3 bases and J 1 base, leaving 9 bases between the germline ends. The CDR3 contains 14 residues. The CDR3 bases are TGTGCCAGCAGTGACGAAGGACAGAACACTGAAGCTTTCTTT. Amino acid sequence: CASSDEGQNTEAFF.

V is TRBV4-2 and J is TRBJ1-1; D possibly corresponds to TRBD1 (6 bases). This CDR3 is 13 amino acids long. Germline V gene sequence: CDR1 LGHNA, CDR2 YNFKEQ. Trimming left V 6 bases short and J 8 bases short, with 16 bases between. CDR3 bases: TGTGCCAGCAGTCAAACCGGGACATTAGAAGCTTTCTTT. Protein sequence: CASSQTGTLEAFF.

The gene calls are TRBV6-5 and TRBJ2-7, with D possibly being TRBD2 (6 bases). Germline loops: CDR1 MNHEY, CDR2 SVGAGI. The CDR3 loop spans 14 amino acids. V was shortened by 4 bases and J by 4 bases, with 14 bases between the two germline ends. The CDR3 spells CASSFSPRGYEQYF. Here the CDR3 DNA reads TGTGCCAGCAGTTTCTCCCCACGGGGGTACGAGCAGTACTTC.

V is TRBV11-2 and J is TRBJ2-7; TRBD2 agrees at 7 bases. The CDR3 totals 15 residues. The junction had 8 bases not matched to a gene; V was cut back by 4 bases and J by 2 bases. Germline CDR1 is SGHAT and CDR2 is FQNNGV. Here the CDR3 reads CASSSPRTSPYEQYF. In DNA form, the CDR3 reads TGTGCCAGCAGCTCGCCCCGGACTAGTCCCTACGAGCAGTACTTC.

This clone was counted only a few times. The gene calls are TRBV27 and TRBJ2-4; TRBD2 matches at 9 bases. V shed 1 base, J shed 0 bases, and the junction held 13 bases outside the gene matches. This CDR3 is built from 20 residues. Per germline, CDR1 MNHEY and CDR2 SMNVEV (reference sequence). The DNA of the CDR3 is TGTGCCAGCAGTTTATATTTCACTAGCGGGCGACTCCTAGCCAAAAACATTCAGTACTTC. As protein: CASSLYFTSGRLLAKNIQYF.

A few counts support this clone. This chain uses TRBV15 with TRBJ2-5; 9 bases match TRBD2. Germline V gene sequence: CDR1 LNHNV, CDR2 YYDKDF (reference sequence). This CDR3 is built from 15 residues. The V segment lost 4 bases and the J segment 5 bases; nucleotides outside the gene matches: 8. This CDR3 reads CATSIGGLAPETQYF. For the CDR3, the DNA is TGTGCCACCAGCATTGGGGGACTAGCACCTGAGACCCAGTACTTC.

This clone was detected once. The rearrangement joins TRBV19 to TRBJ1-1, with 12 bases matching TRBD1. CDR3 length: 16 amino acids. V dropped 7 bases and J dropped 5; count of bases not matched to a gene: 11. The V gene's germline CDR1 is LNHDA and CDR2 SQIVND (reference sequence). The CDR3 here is CASTARDRGRGTEAFF. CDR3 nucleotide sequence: TGTGCCAGTACCGCCCGGGACAGGGGGCGAGGGACTGAAGCTTTCTTT.

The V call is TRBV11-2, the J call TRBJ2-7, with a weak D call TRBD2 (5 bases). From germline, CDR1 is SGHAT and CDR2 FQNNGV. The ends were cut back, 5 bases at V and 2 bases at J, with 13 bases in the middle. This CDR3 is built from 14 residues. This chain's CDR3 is CASSPVAMTYEQYF. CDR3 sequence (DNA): TGTGCCAGCAGCCCAGTAGCGATGACCTACGAGCAGTACTTC.

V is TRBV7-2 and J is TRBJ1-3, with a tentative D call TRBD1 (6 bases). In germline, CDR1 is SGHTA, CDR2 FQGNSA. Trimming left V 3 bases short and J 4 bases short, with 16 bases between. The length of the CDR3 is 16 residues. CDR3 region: CASSFDRIRGGNTIYF. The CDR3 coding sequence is TGTGCCAGCAGCTTCGACAGGATTAGGGGGGGAAACACCATATATTTT.

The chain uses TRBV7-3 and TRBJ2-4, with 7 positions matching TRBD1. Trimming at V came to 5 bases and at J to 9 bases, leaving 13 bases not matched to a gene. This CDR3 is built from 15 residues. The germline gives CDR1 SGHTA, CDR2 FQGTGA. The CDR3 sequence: CASSPQPHAGGIQYF. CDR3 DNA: TGTGCCAGCAGCCCCCAACCACACGCAGGGGGCATTCAGTACTTC.

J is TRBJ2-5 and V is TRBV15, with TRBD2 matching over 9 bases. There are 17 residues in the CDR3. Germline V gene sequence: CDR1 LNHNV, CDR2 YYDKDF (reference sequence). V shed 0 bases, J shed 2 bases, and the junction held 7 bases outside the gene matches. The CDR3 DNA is TGTGCCACCAGCAGAGATCGCCCTAGCGGGGTTCAAGAGACCCAGTACTTC. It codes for CATSRDRPSGVQETQYF.

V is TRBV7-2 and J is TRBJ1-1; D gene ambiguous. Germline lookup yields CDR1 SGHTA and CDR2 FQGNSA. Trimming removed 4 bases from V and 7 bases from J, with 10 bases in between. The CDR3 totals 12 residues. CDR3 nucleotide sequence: TGTGCCAGCAGCTACGCCGGGAGTGAAGCTTTCTTT. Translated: CASSYAGSEAFF.

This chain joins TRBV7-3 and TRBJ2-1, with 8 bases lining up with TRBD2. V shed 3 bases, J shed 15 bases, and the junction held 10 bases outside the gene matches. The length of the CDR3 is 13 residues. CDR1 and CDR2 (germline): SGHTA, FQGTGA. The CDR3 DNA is TGTGCCAGCAGCTTCCGGATAGCGGGGCCGACGTTCTTC. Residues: CASSFRIAGPTFF.

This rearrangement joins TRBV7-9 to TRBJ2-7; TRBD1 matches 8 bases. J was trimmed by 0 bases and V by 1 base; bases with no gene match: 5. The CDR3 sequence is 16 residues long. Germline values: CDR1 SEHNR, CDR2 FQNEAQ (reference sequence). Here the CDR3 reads CASSLGGQGRSYEQYF. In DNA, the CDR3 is TGTGCCAGCAGCTTAGGTGGACAGGGACGCTCCTACGAGCAGTACTTC. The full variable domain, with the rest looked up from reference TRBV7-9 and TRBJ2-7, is DTGVSQNPRHKITKRGQNVTFRCDPISEHNRLYWYRQTLGQGPEFLTYFQNEAQLEKSRLLSDRFSAERPKGSFSTLEIQRTEQGDSAMYLCASSLGGQGRSYEQYFGPGTRLTVT.

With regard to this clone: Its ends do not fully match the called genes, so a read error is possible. The CDR3 DNA is TGCGCCAGCAGCCAAGATCTAATAGATCCTCAAGAGGCCCAGTACTTC. Its protein is CASSQDLIDPQEAQYF. The chain carries TRBV4-3 and TRBJ2-5; D gene ambiguous. This CDR3 has 16 amino acids. The germline CDR1 and CDR2 sequences are LGHNA and YSLEER.